In this sample, the clone carrying this T cell receptor beta chain turned up many times. This specimen belongs to a study of read filtering for tumor transcriptome and immune sequencing. From around 0.4 ug of RNA, a library with molecular barcoded alpha/delta and beta/gamma adaptors was made. TCRdb re-called the reads through MiXCR, storing one row per CDR3 protein. The table shows 49,000 or so distinct CDR3 sequences, with roughly 12% occurring only once. The germline V and J ends were trimmed by 3 bases and 7 bases, with 13 bases remaining between them. In germline, CDR1 is SGHTA, CDR2 FQGTGA. The CDR3 runs 14 residues.

This TCR was recovered from a donor over 35 with multiple myeloma. The specimen was a population of CD138-negative cells sorted from bone marrow. This sequence joins TRBV7-3 and TRBJ1-5, with D possibly TRBD1 on 5 matching bases. The CDR3 nucleotides are TGTGCCAGCAGCTTCTTCCAGGGCAGGCAGCCCCAGCATTTT. It specifies CASSFFQGRQPQHF.